This T cell receptor beta chain was retrieved from a study of blood T cell repertoires in COVID-19. Study-wide background: Samples came from the United States, Italy and Spain, spanning acute and convalescent COVID-19.

The authors' processing: Counts of nucleated cells, estimated from reference gene primer amplification, were obtained. Sequencing used immunoSEQ multiplex PCR; TCRdb keeps in-frame clones, though not all of them. Clone size and V and J calls were adopted from that table, with D and trimming inferred from the DNA. The sample lists about 87,000 clones; around 87% were seen once. The sequencing input was peripheral blood. This clonotype was obtained from a human donor with acute or convalescent COVID-19. The donor label of this sample is uncertain.

DNA for the CDR3: TGCGCCAGCAGGGAGTCGGGGGTCACAGATACGCAGTATTTT. Protein sequence: CASRESGVTDTQYF. The rearrangement links TRBV5-1 to TRBJ2-3; D might be TRBD2 (6 bases). This CDR3 is 14 amino acids long. The germline gives CDR1 SGHRS, CDR2 YFSETQ. Trimming took 5 bases from V and 2 from J, leaving 12 bases between them.